Presented here are 22 T cell receptor beta chains from one specimen sequenced in a study of CD8+CD57+ T cells in acquired aplastic anemia. Genomic DNA, the template, was used for profiling of the TCR beta VDJ and CDR3. A single record per CDR3 protein comes from TCRdb applying MiXCR to the reads. Here the sample spans fewer than 85,000 distinct CDR3 sequences, less than 85% being singletons. Patients chosen for sequencing had CD8+CD57+ cells that had expanded, as shown by flow cytometry. Sequencing used sorted CD4+, CD8+, or CD8+CD57+ T cells (not recorded which) from PBMCs. The receptor source for this set is a human donor with aplastic anemia.

V usage is TRBV19 and J usage is TRBJ2-7; D is unclear. Trimming pared 2 bases from V and 6 bases from J, leaving 8 bases between. The CDR3 spans 12 residues. Looked up from germline, CDR1 is LNHDA and CDR2 is SQIVND (reference sequence). The CDR3 DNA is TGTGCCAGTAGTATACAGTTTGCCGAGCAGTACTTC. It encodes CASSIQFAEQYF. The variable domain in full, completed from reference TRBV19 and TRBJ2-7, reads DGGITQSPKYLFRKEGQNVTLSCEQNLNHDAMYWYRQDPGQGLRLIYYSQIVNDFQKGDIAEGYSVSREKKESFPLTVTSAQKNPTAFYLCASSIQFAEQYFGPGTRLTVT.

On this clonotype: At one of its ends the junction is not consistent with the germline gene, which may arise from a read error. The chain links TRBV6-1 to TRBJ2-3; 9 positions agree with TRBD2. The CDR3 loop spans 17 amino acids. Germline V lookup: CDR1 MNHNS, CDR2 SASEGT. In DNA, the CDR3 is TGTGCCAGCGGTGAGGGACTAGCTAAATTCGGCACAGATACGCAGTATTTT. Protein product: CASGEGLAKFGTDTQYF.

This clonotype turned up a few times. The chain links TRBV20-1 to TRBJ2-2, with D perhaps matching TRBD1 (5 bases). CDR1 and CDR2 from the germline V gene are DFQATT and SNEGSKA (reference sequence). The V gene lost 3 bases and the J gene lost 3 bases, with 8 bases spanning the gap. This CDR3 is built from 13 residues. Here the CDR3 reads CSARTADTGELFF. CDR3 nucleotides: TGCAGTGCTAGGACAGCCGACACCGGGGAGCTGTTTTTT.

Comments on this clonotype: A read error may produce the germline difference seen at one junction end. The V and J genes are TRBV28 and TRBJ2-7; D may be TRBD2 (7 bases). The CDR3 has 18 residues. Per the germline V gene, CDR1 is MDHEN and CDR2 is SYDVKM. This CDR3 reads CAISEKTGSWTSSYEQYF. As DNA, the CDR3 is TGTGCCATCAGTGAGAAAACAGGGTCGTGGACTAGTTCCTACGAGCAGTACTTC. The full variable domain, rest sourced from reference TRBV28 and TRBJ2-7, is DVKVTQSSRYLVKRTGEKVFLECVQDMDHENMFWYRQDPGLGLRLIYFSYDVKMKEKGDIPEGYSVSREKKERFSLILESASTNQTSMYLCAISEKTGSWTSSYEQYFGPGTRLTVT.

DNA of the CDR3: TGTGCCAGCAGCTTAGTTCCGGACACTGAAGCTTTCTTT. Translation: CASSLVPDTEAFF. This chain uses TRBV7-6 with TRBJ1-1; D is uncertain. The ends were cut back, 1 base at V and 3 bases at J, with 6 bases in the middle. Germline-derived CDR1 and CDR2 are SGHVS and FNYEAQ. CDR3 length: 13 amino acids.

J is TRBJ2-1 and V is TRBV24-1, with 8 bases fitting TRBD1. The CDR3 extends over 17 amino acids. Germline V CDR1 and CDR2: KGHDR, SFDVKD. The junction had 13 bases not matched to a gene; V was cut back by 3 bases and J by 7 bases. CDR3 sequence: CATSDASTGVNGNEQFF. The CDR3 DNA reads TGTGCCACCAGTGATGCCTCGACAGGGGTGAATGGAAATGAGCAGTTCTTC.

This clonotype was seen more than once but under ten times. V is TRBV15 and J is TRBJ2-7; no firm D call. The CDR3 sequence is 14 residues long. Germline V gene sequence: CDR1 LNHNV, CDR2 YYDKDF (reference sequence). The germline V and J ends were trimmed by 0 bases and 5 bases, with 11 bases remaining between them. The CDR3 here is CATSRDQVLHEQYF. CDR3 nucleotide sequence: TGTGCCACCAGCAGAGATCAGGTTCTCCACGAGCAGTACTTC.

A remark on this clonotype: The final CDR3 position lacks the conserved phenylalanine or tryptophan, pointing to a likely read error. The chain couples TRBV29-1 to TRBJ2-3; 9 nucleotides match TRBD2. From germline, CDR1 is SQVTM and CDR2 ANQGSEA. CDR3 length: 15 residues. Trimming cost V 4 bases and J 0 bases; bases outside gene matches: 5. DNA of the CDR3: TGCAGCGTTGCCCGAGCGGGAGGAAGCACAGATACGCAGTATCTT. Translation: CSVARAGGSTDTQYL.

The V gene is TRBV2, the J gene TRBJ2-7; either TRBD1 or TRBD2 may fit D (6 bases each). Trimming cost V 4 bases and J 5 bases, with 9 bases left between them. Per germline, CDR1 SNHLY and CDR2 FYNNEI. This CDR3 is built from 12 residues. In nucleotides, the CDR3 is TGTGCCAGCAGTGTAGGGGGGAACGAGCAGTACTTC. It translates to CASSVGGNEQYF.

This clonotype has only a few counts. Compared with germline, one end of the junction differs, possibly owing to a read error. The V and J genes are TRBV11-2 and TRBJ2-2; 8 bases align to TRBD2. The CDR3 runs to 16 residues. Germline V gene sequence: CDR1 SGHAT, CDR2 FQNNGV. CDR3: CASSLGGGTNTGELFF. DNA of the CDR3: TGTGCCAGCAGTTTAGGCGGGGGGACGAACACCGGGGAGCTGTTTTTT.

The rearrangement uses TRBV24-1 and TRBJ2-7; D is perhaps TRBD1 (6 bases). Trimming stripped 3 bases from V and 2 bases from J, with 13 bases between. Per germline, CDR1 KGHDR and CDR2 SFDVKD. There are 15 residues in the CDR3. The CDR3 spells CATSDPGTSPYEQYF. As DNA, the CDR3 is TGTGCCACCAGTGATCCCGGGACATCACCCTACGAGCAGTACTTC.

The chain combines TRBV10-3 with TRBJ1-1, with D hard to call. This CDR3 region has 11 residues. Germline CDR1 is ENHRY and CDR2 is SYGVKD. V lost 6 bases, J lost 5 bases, and 7 bases lay in between. Written as DNA, the CDR3 is TGTGCCATCAGAGACCGGACTGAAGCTTTCTTT. It codes for CAIRDRTEAFF.

In regard to this clonotype: At one end the junction does not follow the germline gene, possibly because of a read error. The gene calls are TRBV10-3 and TRBJ2-2, with D perhaps TRBD2 (6 bases). The CDR3 runs to 14 residues. Germline V lookup: CDR1 ENHRY, CDR2 SYGVKD. The CDR3 nucleotides read TGTGCCATCAGTGCGACTAGTTTCACCGGGGAGCTGTCTTTT. It translates to CAISATSFTGELSF.

This chain connects TRBV10-2 to TRBJ2-7; 7 bases align to TRBD1. V lost 10 bases to trimming and J lost 2 bases; unmatched junction nucleotides: 8. CDR1 and CDR2 from the germline V gene are WSHSY and SAAADI. CDR3 length equals 13 residues. The CDR3: CATTPGQTYEQYF. The CDR3 bases are TGCGCCACCACACCGGGACAGACCTACGAGCAGTACTTC.

The rearrangement joins TRBV19 to TRBJ1-5; no reliable D call. This CDR3 has 15 amino acids. CDR1 is LNHDA, CDR2 SQIVND, per germline (reference sequence). V shed 1 base and J shed 6 bases, with 13 bases lying between them. The CDR3 DNA reads as TGTGCCAGTAGTATAGGCCCCGCTGCGGGTCAGCCCCAGCATTTT. The encoded protein is CASSIGPAAGQPQHF.

The chain links TRBV7-9 to TRBJ2-7; tentatively, D is TRBD2 (5 bases). Looked up from germline, CDR1 is SEHNR and CDR2 is FQNEAQ (reference sequence). Trimming shortened V by 5 bases and J by 2 bases, and 7 bases separated the two germline ends. CDR3 length: 12 amino acids. The CDR3 nucleotides are TGTGCCAGCAGCGCCGGGGCCTACGAGCAGTACTTC. Translating gives CASSAGAYEQYF.

Ten or more counts support this clonotype. This rearrangement joins TRBV12-3 or TRBV12-4 to TRBJ1-1; weak D call: TRBD1 (6 bases). The CDR3 sequence is 13 residues long. V was trimmed by 5 bases and J by 2 bases, leaving 9 bases between them. The CDR3 loop reads CASSPGTNTEAFF. The CDR3 DNA reads TGTGCCAGCAGTCCTGGGACAAACACTGAAGCTTTCTTT.

The chain combines TRBV20-1 with TRBJ1-3; D uncertain. The CDR3 contains 14 residues. Germline assignment: CDR1 DFQATT and CDR2 SNEGSKA (reference sequence). The V end was cut by 6 bases, the J end by 2 bases, with 14 bases between. The CDR3 nucleotides read TGCAGTGCCGCCGTGGGTGGGCCTGGAAACACCATATATTTT. It translates to CSAAVGGPGNTIYF.

The chain is built from TRBV19 and TRBJ1-2; D gene ambiguous. The CDR3 runs 12 residues. Trimming pared 4 bases from V and 8 bases from J, leaving 11 bases between. The germline gives CDR1 LNHDA, CDR2 SQIVND (reference sequence). The DNA of the CDR3 is TGTGCCAGTAGTACAGCCCCGGTCGGCTACACCTTC. This gives the protein CASSTAPVGYTF. Together with reference TRBV19 and TRBJ1-2, the CDR3 gives the full variable domain: DGGITQSPKYLFRKEGQNVTLSCEQNLNHDAMYWYRQDPGQGLRLIYYSQIVNDFQKGDIAEGYSVSREKKESFPLTVTSAQKNPTAFYLCASSTAPVGYTFGSGTRLTVV.

As to this clonotype: A much more abundant neighbour one base away suggests this may be a read error. This sequence joins TRBV20-1 and TRBJ2-7; perhaps TRBD2 as D (5 bases). Germline V CDR1 and CDR2: DFQATT, SNEGSKA (reference sequence). V was trimmed by 6 bases and J by 6 bases, leaving 15 bases between them. The CDR3 runs 12 residues. This CDR3 reads CSARVTEVEQYF. CDR3 nucleotides: TGCAGTGCCCGAGTCACGGAGGTCGAGCAGTACTTC.

This clonotype occurred once. J is TRBJ1-3 and V is TRBV7-2; 7 bases agree with TRBD1. The ends lost 10 bases at V and 3 bases at J; junction bases unmatched: 6. CDR1 is SGHTA, CDR2 FQGNSA, per germline. The CDR3 totals 13 residues. The CDR3 loop reads CATGGQIGNTIYF. The CDR3, as DNA: TGTGCCACAGGGGGGCAGATTGGAAACACCATATATTTT.

The V and J genes are TRBV25-1 and TRBJ2-1, with D unresolved. This CDR3 has 16 amino acids. V was shortened by 1 base and J by 0 bases, with 10 bases between the two germline ends. In germline, CDR1 is MGHDK, CDR2 SYGVNS. The CDR3 bases are TGTGCCAGCAGTGAATCGGGCCCTAGCTCCTACAATGAGCAGTTCTTC. Translated: CASSESGPSSYNEQFF.